Listed below are T cell receptor beta chains from one sample, sequenced in a study of PD-1 blockade in classical Hodgkin lymphoma. The data were produced by immunoSEQ multiplex PCR, yet TCRdb's version contains in-frame clones alone and is incomplete. The data contain over 85,000 clones, roughly 76% of them seen just once; the ten biggest clones take up less than 20%. The sample consisted of peripheral blood mononuclear cells (PBMCs), taken before the second cycle of nivolumab. The receptor source for this set is a human donor with classical Hodgkin lymphoma. The CDR3 runs from the conserved cysteine through the conserved F or W. The D gene is left open where the match is weak. Clone size is given for some rows only: seen once, a few or many times, or a class if the clone is expanded.

D | length | J | V | size | CDR3 | DNA
TRBD1 | 14 | TRBJ2-5 | TRBV5-1 | - | CASSLQGAGETQYF | TGCGCCAGCAGCTTACAGGGGGCTGGAGAGACCCAGTACTTC
- | 15 | TRBJ2-7 | TRBV6-6 | - | CASSSLGTAYGEQYF | TGTGCCAGCAGTTCGCTGGGGACGGCCTACGGCGAGCAGTACTTC
TRBD1 | 14 | TRBJ1-2 | TRBV19 | few | CASSIAGQDYGYTF | TGTGCCAGTAGTATAGCAGGACAGGACTATGGCTACACCTTC
TRBD2 | 14 | TRBJ2-1 | TRBV18 | - | CASSQSGRRDEQFF | TGTGCCAGCTCACAGAGCGGGAGAAGGGATGAGCAGTTCTTC
TRBD1 | 15 | TRBJ2-5 | TRBV18 | - | CASSPYRDRAETQYF | TGTGCCAGCTCACCTTACCGGGACAGGGCTGAGACCCAGTACTTC
- | 13 | TRBJ1-3 | TRBV27 | - | CASSSSGGNTIYF | TGTGCCAGCAGTTCGTCGGGTGGAAACACCATATATTTT
TRBD1 | 14 | TRBJ2-7 | TRBV5-8 | - | CASSSGGPSYEQYF | TGTGCCAGCAGCTCAGGGGGCCCGAGCTACGAGCAGTACTTC
TRBD2 | 14 | TRBJ2-3 | TRBV7-2 | - | CASSSGGGVVTQYF | TGTGCCAGCAGCTCGGGAGGGGGGGTGGTTACGCAGTATTTT
- | 14 | TRBJ1-1 | TRBV5-6 | - | CASSLVARGTEAFF | TGTGCCAGCAGCTTGGTTGCCAGGGGCACTGAAGCTTTCTTT
- | 15 | TRBJ1-2 | TRBV9 | once | CASSEAGDLPYGYTF | TGTGCCAGCAGCGAAGCCGGGGACTTGCCGTATGGCTACACCTTC
- | 14 | TRBJ2-2 | TRBV5-1 | - | CASSLDRDTGELFF | TGCGCCAGCAGCTTGGACCGGGACACCGGGGAGCTGTTTTTT
- | 14 | TRBJ1-5 | TRBV4-2 | once | CASSPTGGDGPQHF | TGTGCCAGCAGCCCCACCGGGGGGGATGGTCCCCAGCATTTT
- | 12 | TRBJ2-3 | TRBV10-3 | - | CAISPLADTQYF | TGTGCCATCAGCCCCCTGGCAGATACGCAGTATTTT
- | 14 | TRBJ1-2 | TRBV28 | - | CASSLGGSDYGYTF | TGTGCCAGCAGTTTGGGGGGGTCGGACTATGGCTACACCTTC
- | 15 | TRBJ2-3 | TRBV10-3 | - | CAISESWTSTDTQYF | TGTGCCATCAGTGAGTCCTGGACTAGCACAGATACGCAGTATTTT
TRBD2 | 16 | TRBJ2-1 | TRBV4-2 | few | CASSQVMTSGSNEQFF | TGTGCCAGCAGCCAAGTAATGACTAGCGGGAGCAATGAGCAGTTCTTC
- | 13 | TRBJ2-2 | TRBV7-3 | - | CASSLQSTGELFF | TGTGCCAGCAGCTTACAGAGCACCGGGGAGCTGTTTTTT
- | 14 | TRBJ2-1 | TRBV6-5 | once | CASSYAGLVNEQFF | TGTGCCAGCAGTTACGCGGGATTGGTCAATGAGCAGTTCTTC
TRBD1 | 14 | TRBJ2-3 | TRBV2 | once | CASTGGKFTDTQYF | TGTGCCAGCACAGGGGGCAAGTTCACAGATACGCAGTATTTT
TRBD2 | 14 | TRBJ2-2 | TRBV10-3 | - | CAIGLAGATGELFF | TGTGCCATCGGACTAGCGGGAGCCACCGGGGAGCTGTTTTTT
TRBD2 | 15 | TRBJ2-2 | TRBV6-5 | - | CASTLSGIHTGELFF | TGTGCCAGCACCCTTAGCGGGATCCACACCGGGGAGCTGTTTTTT
TRBD2 | 20 | TRBJ2-2 | TRBV9 | - | CASSVEEVIAGGQGAGELFF | TGTGCCAGCAGCGTAGAGGAGGTGATAGCGGGAGGCCAGGGGGCCGGGGAGCTGTTTTTT
- | 15 | TRBJ1-4 | TRBV6-5 | few | CASSYYGGPGEKLFF | TGTGCCAGCAGTTACTATGGGGGGCCAGGTGAAAAACTGTTTTTT
- | 14 | TRBJ1-2 | TRBV10-3 | once | CAIRAGQTIYGYTF | TGTGCCATCAGAGCAGGACAGACAATATATGGCTACACCTTC
TRBD1 | 15 | TRBJ2-2 | TRBV5-6 | - | CASNPTGIIAGELFF | TGTGCCAGCAACCCGACAGGGATAATCGCCGGGGAGCTGTTTTTT
- | 13 | TRBJ2-3 | TRBV6-1 | - | CASSGTGWNTQYF | TGTGCCAGCAGTGGCACGGGCTGGAATACGCAGTATTTT
TRBD1 | 13 | TRBJ1-1 | TRBV7-9 | few | CASSSQGDTEAFF | TGTGCCAGCAGCTCGCAGGGGGACACTGAAGCTTTCTTT
- | 16 | TRBJ2-1 | TRBV6-6 | - | CASSSHVASSYNEQFF | TGTGCCAGCAGTTCGCACGTTGCGAGCTCCTACAATGAGCAGTTCTTC
- | 13 | TRBJ1-4 | TRBV5-4 | - | CASSLIGEKKLFF | TGTGCCAGCAGCTTGATAGGGGAAAAAAAACTGTTTTTT
TRBD1 | 18 | TRBJ2-6 | TRBV5-1 | few | CASSLGDRGLSGANVLTF | TGCGCCAGCAGCTTGGGGGACAGGGGACTCTCTGGGGCCAACGTCCTGACTTTC
TRBD1 | 16 | TRBJ1-3 | TRBV7-6 | - | CASSPRTGSSGNTIYF | TGTGCCAGCAGCCCCCGGACAGGCAGCTCTGGAAACACCATATATTTT
- | 13 | TRBJ2-7 | TRBV21-1 | - | CASSRDSHYEQYF | TGTGCCAGCAGCCGGGACAGTCACTACGAGCAGTACTTC
- | 12 | TRBJ2-5 | TRBV2 | - | CASSDPSETQYF | TGTGCCAGCAGTGACCCCTCGGAGACCCAGTACTTC
- | 13 | TRBJ2-7 | TRBV30 | - | CAWSPYHRAEQYF | TGTGCCTGGAGCCCCTACCATAGGGCCGAGCAGTACTTC
- | 13 | TRBJ1-1 | TRBV29-1 | - | CSVGQVLNTEAFF | TGCAGCGTTGGACAAGTCCTAAACACTGAAGCTTTCTTT
TRBD1 | 16 | TRBJ2-5 | TRBV6-1 | - | CASSAGGQGGTGTQYF | TGTGCCAGCAGTGCTGGCGGACAGGGTGGTACCGGGACCCAGTACTTC
- | 14 | TRBJ1-1 | TRBV7-9 | - | CASSLHGANTEAFF | TGTGCCAGCAGTCTCCATGGAGCGAACACTGAAGCTTTCTTT
TRBD2 | 16 | TRBJ2-3 | TRBV5-4 | - | CASSLGAGVSTDTQYF | TGTGCCAGCAGCTTGGGTGCGGGAGTCAGCACAGATACGCAGTATTTT
TRBD2 | 14 | TRBJ2-1 | TRBV18 | - | CASSPGASGRKQFF | TGTGCCAGCTCACCAGGGGCTAGCGGGAGGAAGCAGTTCTTC
TRBD1 | 16 | TRBJ1-3 | TRBV19 | - | CASSIARDSSGNTIYF | TGTGCCAGTAGTATAGCCCGGGACAGCTCTGGAAACACCATATATTTT
- | 16 | TRBJ1-3 | TRBV9 | - | CASSAQGSVSGNTIYF | TGTGCCAGCAGCGCACAGGGAAGTGTTTCTGGAAACACCATATATTTT
- | 14 | TRBJ2-5 | TRBV5-1 | - | CASSLVQPQETQYF | TGCGCCAGCAGCTTGGTACAACCCCAAGAGACCCAGTACTTC
- | 13 | TRBJ1-1 | TRBV4-3 | once | CASSQGWNTEAFF | TGCGCCAGCAGCCAAGGGTGGAACACTGAAGCTTTCTTT
- | 15 | TRBJ2-6 | TRBV5-5 | - | CASSSGTLGANVLTF | TGTGCCAGCAGCTCCGGGACTCTTGGGGCCAACGTCCTGACTTTC
- | 14 | TRBJ2-7 | TRBV5-1 | - | CASSRHPDSYEQYF | TGCGCCAGCAGCAGACACCCGGATAGCTACGAGCAGTACTTC
- | 15 | TRBJ1-2 | TRBV2 | - | CASSDAPGAGYGYTF | TGTGCCAGCAGTGATGCTCCAGGGGCAGGCTATGGCTACACCTTC
TRBD2 | 16 | TRBJ2-1 | TRBV27 | - | CASSLSGLANGDEQFF | TGTGCCAGCAGTTTATCGGGACTAGCGAACGGGGATGAGCAGTTCTTC
TRBD2 | 18 | TRBJ2-5 | TRBV9 | once | CASSDKAGGPVLGETQYF | TGTGCCAGCAGTGATAAAGCGGGAGGGCCGGTATTGGGAGAGACCCAGTACTTC
- | 14 | TRBJ1-2 | TRBV10-3 | - | CAISEEVAEYGYTF | TGTGCCATCAGTGAAGAGGTCGCCGAATATGGCTACACCTTC
TRBD1 | 16 | TRBJ1-1 | TRBV19 | - | CASSTIQGAFGTEAFF | TGTGCCAGTAGTACGATTCAGGGGGCGTTTGGCACTGAAGCTTTCTTT
- | 18 | TRBJ2-3 | TRBV29-1 | - | CSVEDRGGTLPLTDTQYF | TGCAGCGTTGAAGATAGAGGGGGAACACTGCCTCTCACAGATACGCAGTATTTT
- | 13 | TRBJ1-1 | TRBV11-2 | - | CASSGQQNTEAFF | TGTGCCAGCAGCGGACAGCAGAACACTGAAGCTTTCTTT